These T cell receptor beta chains were read from a single sample in a study of blood T cells in healthy people across ages. MiXCR, applied by TCRdb to the 5' RACE reads, yields one record per CDR3 protein. Found here are some 640,000 distinct CDR3 sequences, about 30% of them singletons; the top ten hold about 15%. Sequencing was done on a sample of blood. These receptors were obtained from a woman at least 80 years old in good health. CDR3s include the opening cysteine and the closing phenylalanine or tryptophan. A D gene is named only where the DNA matches it firmly. Size is omitted from some rows. Given values are once, few, many or a class for expanded clones.

CDR3nt | CDR3aa | j_gene | d_gene | abundance | v_gene
TGTGCCAGCAGCCTAAATCCAGGTGCGGGGGGCGGCGGTGAGCAGTTCTTC | CASSLNPGAGGGGEQFF | TRBJ2-1 | TRBD2 | many | TRBV3-1
TGTGCCAGCAGGACTTTAACCTACACAGATACGCAGTATTTT | CASRTLTYTDTQYF | TRBJ2-3 | . | few | TRBV28
TGTGCCAGCAGTGAGAAGTATTATAGCAATCAGCCCCAGCATTTT | CASSEKYYSNQPQHF | TRBJ1-5 | . | . | TRBV2
TGTGCCAGCAGCCGAACCGGGATCGAGCAGTTCTTC | CASSRTGIEQFF | TRBJ2-1 | . | many | TRBV7-2
TGTGCCAGCAGCGGACACAGGGTCCATGGCTACACCTTC | CASSGHRVHGYTF | TRBJ1-2 | . | . | TRBV7-9
TGTGCCAGCAGCTACAACGGGTATACGCAGTATTTT | CASSYNGYTQYF | TRBJ2-3 | . | few | TRBV12-3/TRBV12-4
TGCAGTGCTAGGTCAGGGGCAGGGGACATTCAGTACTTC | CSARSGAGDIQYF | TRBJ2-4 | . | . | TRBV20-1
TGTGCCAGCAGCTTAACGAGGTCAGGGGGCGTCTATGGCTACACCTTC | CASSLTRSGGVYGYTF | TRBJ1-2 | TRBD1 | many | TRBV7-3
TGTGCCAGCAGTGACAGGAGCGGGTTTAATCAGCCCCAGCATTTT | CASSDRSGFNQPQHF | TRBJ1-5 | . | few | TRBV6-1
TGTGCCAGCAGCTCCCAAGGCAGCTACAATGAGCAGTTCTTC | CASSSQGSYNEQFF | TRBJ2-1 | . | many | TRBV7-2
TGTGCCTGGAATAGGGACAGGGGTGTAGATACGCAGTATTTT | CAWNRDRGVDTQYF | TRBJ2-3 | TRBD1 | . | TRBV30
TGTGCCAGCTCACCTACGGTGGGTCGGACTGAAGCTTTCTTT | CASSPTVGRTEAFF | TRBJ1-1 | . | many | TRBV18
TGTGCCAGCAGCCAAACTCGACAGGGGACTGGAAACACCATATATTTT | CASSQTRQGTGNTIYF | TRBJ1-3 | TRBD1 | . | TRBV12-3/TRBV12-4
TGTGCCAGCAGTTCTTGGGCTCCGGGACAGGGTAAACTGTTTTTT | CASSSWAPGQGKLFF | TRBJ1-4 | TRBD1 | . | TRBV12-3/TRBV12-4
TGCGCCAGCAGCTTGGAGCAGGGTGGACCCCTCCACTTT | CASSLEQGGPLHF | TRBJ1-6 | . | many | TRBV5-1
TGCAGTGCTCCCCGCCAGGGAGGTGGTGAGCAGTTCTTC | CSAPRQGGGEQFF | TRBJ2-1 | . | many | TRBV20-1
TGCAGTGCTAGACGGAGCGTTGTTAGGCAAGAGACCCAGTACTTC | CSARRSVVRQETQYF | TRBJ2-5 | . | . | TRBV20-1
TGCGCCAGCAGCTTGGGACCGCAAGAGGCCCAGTACTTC | CASSLGPQEAQYF | TRBJ2-7 | . | few | TRBV5-1
TGTGCCAGCAGTTTAATTTGGGAAGAGCAGTACTTC | CASSLIWEEQYF | TRBJ2-7 | . | many | TRBV28
TGTGCCAGCTCAACAAACAGGGGAGGTGAGCAGTTCTTC | CASSTNRGGEQFF | TRBJ2-1 | . | many | TRBV18
TGTGCCACCAGTGTCGGTAGCGGGGGGAGGCATGAGCAGTTCTTC | CATSVGSGGRHEQFF | TRBJ2-1 | TRBD2 | many | TRBV24-1
TGTGCCAGCAACAAAAAGGCGCGGGAGACCCAGTACTTC | CASNKKARETQYF | TRBJ2-5 | . | . | TRBV6-2/TRBV6-3
TGTGCCAGCAGCCGCGACCTCGGGGCCCAGTACTTC | CASSRDLGAQYF | TRBJ2-5 | . | many | TRBV7-9
TGTGCCAGCAGCTTAGGGCAGGTCACTGAAGCTTTCTTT | CASSLGQVTEAFF | TRBJ1-1 | . | few | TRBV7-6
TGTGCCAGCTCACCAATGGCAGATACGCAGTATTTT | CASSPMADTQYF | TRBJ2-3 | . | . | TRBV18
TGTGCCAGCAGCTCGGACGGCCAAGAGACCCAGTACTTC | CASSSDGQETQYF | TRBJ2-5 | . | . | TRBV7-3
TGTGCCAGCAGCTTAGACCGCAGCGGGGGGACCCACACTTCTGAGCAGTTCTTC | CASSLDRSGGTHTSEQFF | TRBJ2-1 | TRBD2 | many | TRBV7-9
TGCAGTGCTATCTCCGGGACAGAAAGCAATCAGCCCCAGCATTTT | CSAISGTESNQPQHF | TRBJ1-5 | TRBD1 | . | TRBV20-1
TGTGCCAGCAGTTACTCTTCCCGGAGCAATCAGCCCCAGCATTTT | CASSYSSRSNQPQHF | TRBJ1-5 | . | few | TRBV6-6
TGTGCCAGCAGCTTAGGGCTGGGACAGGGGGAAAACATTCAGTACTTC | CASSLGLGQGENIQYF | TRBJ2-4 | TRBD1 | . | TRBV11-3
TGTGCCAGCAGGGAGACAGGATTTAATGAAAAACTGTTTTTT | CASRETGFNEKLFF | TRBJ1-4 | . | few | TRBV6-1
TGTGCCAGCAGCCGTGGGACAGAGAACTATGGCTACACCTTC | CASSRGTENYGYTF | TRBJ1-2 | TRBD1 | many | TRBV3-1
TGTGCCAGCAGCCCGGTGCCGGGGGGCTCTGCGAGCTCCTATAATTCACCCCTCCACTTT | CASSPVPGGSASSYNSPLHF | TRBJ1-6 | . | many | TRBV11-3
TGTGCCAGCAGCGTAAATTCAGGGGGGCAGGAAAAACTGTTTTTT | CASSVNSGGQEKLFF | TRBJ1-4 | TRBD1 | . | TRBV9
TGTGCCAGCAGCCAAGATGATCCGGGGGGGGGTTGCAATGAGCAGTACTTC | CASSQDDPGGGCNEQYF | TRBJ2-7 | TRBD2 | . | TRBV14
TGCGCCAGCAGCTTGGAATTAGCGGGACTGGGGGAGCAGTACTTC | CASSLELAGLGEQYF | TRBJ2-7 | TRBD2 | . | TRBV5-1
TGTGCCAGCAGCTCGGAGGCAGGCGGGACTGAAGCTTTCTTT | CASSSEAGGTEAFF | TRBJ1-1 | . | once | TRBV7-3
TGTGCCAGCAGCTTAGCCTGGCAGACTGGAAACACCATATATTTT | CASSLAWQTGNTIYF | TRBJ1-3 | . | . | TRBV7-9
TGCAGTGCTAGGACTAGCGGGAGTAAGCCAGATACGCAGTATTTT | CSARTSGSKPDTQYF | TRBJ2-3 | TRBD2 | . | TRBV20-1
TGTGCCAGCATGGCTGGGGGGTTGAATGAGCAGTTCTTC | CASMAGGLNEQFF | TRBJ2-1 | . | many | TRBV6-2/TRBV6-3
TGCGCCAGCAGAACAGGTAGCGGGGGATATGATGAGCAGTTCTTC | CASRTGSGGYDEQFF | TRBJ2-1 | TRBD2 | . | TRBV5-1
TGTGCCGGTTCGTCGGACAGGGATAATTCACCCCCCCACTTT | CAGSSDRDNSPPHF | TRBJ1-6 | TRBD1 | few | TRBV6-6
TGTGCCAGCAGTTACTCTAGGGGGGACAGAGCCAATCAGCCCCAGCATTTT | CASSYSRGDRANQPQHF | TRBJ1-5 | TRBD1 | . | TRBV6-6
TGCGCCAGCCACCTTAGCGGGGCCTACAATGAGCAGTTCTTC | CASHLSGAYNEQFF | TRBJ2-1 | TRBD2 | . | TRBV5-1
TGTGCCAGCAGGTCCGGGGGCGCGAACACTGAAGTTTTCTTT | CASRSGGANTEVFF | TRBJ1-1 | . | few | TRBV11-1
TGTGCCAGCAGCCAGGACGGATCTGGGGGCCGTAATGAAAAACTGTTTTTT | CASSQDGSGGRNEKLFF | TRBJ1-4 | . | few | TRBV7-2